Listed below are T cell receptor beta chains from one sample, sequenced in a study of graft-versus-host responses after intestinal transplantation. Some clones are missing from TCRdb's copy, which holds only in-frame ones; the method was immunoSEQ multiplex PCR. The sample lists more than 7,500 clones; over 90% were seen once. The sequencing used bone marrow, collected 521 days after intestinal transplantation. Receptor source: a human patient who received an intestinal transplant, so some T cells may come from the graft donor. Each CDR3 is given with its conserved first and last residue. Fields, in order: J gene, V gene, D gene, clone size, CDR3 protein, CDR3 DNA. A D gene is named only where the DNA matches it firmly. Clone size appears in some rows only: once, few, many, or a class for an expanded clone.

>TRBJ2-7|TRBV15|TRBD1|-
CATSRGGTGQGYEQYF
TGTGCCACCAGCAGAGGTGGGACAGGGCAAGGCTACGAGCAGTACTTC
>TRBJ1-4|TRBV30|-|-
CAWSQGPNEKLFF
TGTGCCTGGAGTCAGGGTCCTAATGAAAAACTGTTTTTT
>TRBJ1-2|TRBV27|-|-
CASSPWAGDYGYTF
TGTGCCAGCAGTCCTTGGGCAGGGGACTATGGCTACACCTTC
>TRBJ2-1|TRBV7-9|TRBD2|-
CASSLATSGTKDEQFF
TGTGCCAGCAGCTTAGCGACTAGCGGGACTAAAGATGAGCAGTTCTTC
>TRBJ2-3|TRBV6-1|TRBD2|-
CASAGGFLDTQYF
TGTGCCAGCGCCGGGGGGTTTTTAGATACGCAGTATTTT
>TRBJ1-1|TRBV6-5|-|-
CASSYSGIMNTEAFF
TGTGCCAGCAGTTACTCGGGGATCATGAACACTGAAGCTTTCTTT
>TRBJ2-1|TRBV28|TRBD1|-
CASSSTGAKTFYNEQFF
TGTGCCAGCAGTTCGACAGGGGCCAAGACCTTCTACAATGAGCAGTTCTTC
>TRBJ1-2|TRBV4-3|-|-
CASSQGTVLRDGYTF
TGCGCCAGCAGCCAAGGGACAGTCCTACGTGATGGCTACACCTTC
>TRBJ2-3|TRBV27|-|-
CASSFGETTDTQYF
TGTGCCAGCAGTTTCGGTGAGACCACAGATACGCAGTATTTT
>TRBJ2-7|TRBV7-9|TRBD1|-
CASSYRGSSYEQYF
TGTGCCAGCAGCTACAGGGGAAGCTCCTACGAGCAGTACTTC
>TRBJ1-2|TRBV5-6|-|-
CASSLGPDYGYTF
TGTGCCAGCAGCTTGGGTCCCGACTATGGCTACACCTTC
>TRBJ2-7|TRBV5-1|TRBD2|-
CASSIAGGIPYEQYF
TGCGCCAGCAGCATAGCGGGAGGGATCCCCTACGAGCAGTACTTC
>TRBJ2-7|TRBV18|-|-
CASSPDSCEQYF
TGTGCCAGCTCTCCCGACAGCTGCGAGCAGTACTTC
>TRBJ1-5|TRBV5-8|-|-
CASSLALGQQNQPQHF
TGTGCCAGCAGCCTGGCCCTAGGACAGCAAAATCAGCCCCAGCATTTT
>TRBJ2-2|TRBV19|TRBD2|-
CASSIGWTSGRAGLYTGELFF
TGTGCCAGTAGTATAGGTTGGACTAGCGGGAGGGCCGGACTATACACCGGGGAGCTGTTTTTT
>TRBJ2-1|TRBV29-1|TRBD2|-
CSVLLADSYNEQFF
TGCAGCGTATTACTAGCGGACTCCTACAATGAGCAGTTCTTC
>TRBJ2-5|TRBV19|-|once
CASSTSLETQYF
TGTGCCAGTAGTACCTCGTTGGAGACCCAGTACTTC
>TRBJ2-3|TRBV10-3|TRBD2|-
CAISDPGLAGRDTQYF
TGTGCCATCAGTGACCCCGGTCTAGCGGGACGAGATACGCAGTATTTT
>TRBJ2-4|TRBV21-1|-|-
CASTENSCLAGAKNIQYF
TGTGCCAGCACCGAAAATAGCTGCCTAGCGGGGGCCAAAAACATTCAGTACTTC
>TRBJ1-5|TRBV27|-|-
CASSPTDRIRNQPQHF
TGTGCCAGCAGCCCAACCGACAGGATCCGCAATCAGCCCCAGCATTTT
>TRBJ2-7|TRBV9|-|-
CASSVSGPSEQYF
TGTGCCAGCAGCGTGTCGGGCCCCAGTGAGCAGTACTTC
>TRBJ2-7|TRBV5-6|-|-
CASSLIREGTYEQYF
TGTGCCAGCAGCTTGATACGGGAAGGGACCTACGAGCAGTACTTC
>TRBJ2-3|TRBV5-5|TRBD2|-
CASSFGGSSADTQYF
TGTGCCAGCAGCTTCGGCGGGAGTAGCGCAGATACGCAGTATTTT
>TRBJ2-1|TRBV7-2|-|-
CASSFLRYNEQFF
TGTGCCAGCAGCTTTCTTCGGTACAATGAGCAGTTCTTC
>TRBJ2-1|TRBV27|-|-
CASSLGFGNEQFF
TGTGCCAGCAGTTTGGGATTCGGCAATGAGCAGTTCTTC
>TRBJ1-6|TRBV4-3|-|-
CASSQGSNSPLHF
TGCGCCAGCAGCCAAGGCAGTAATTCACCCCTCCACTTT
>TRBJ2-7|TRBV5-3|-|once
CASRRDAYEQYF
TGTGCCAGCAGGCGGGACGCATACGAGCAGTACTTC
>TRBJ2-5|TRBV9|-|once
CASSVGGGSQETQYF
TGTGCCAGCAGCGTAGGAGGGGGGAGCCAAGAGACCCAGTACTTC
>TRBJ1-1|TRBV6-1|-|-
CASGLRGQEAFF
TGTGCCAGCGGCTTAAGGGGCCAGGAAGCTTTCTTT
>TRBJ1-1|TRBV2|-|-
CASSVGRSLEAFF
TGTGCCAGCAGTGTAGGCAGGTCTCTTGAAGCTTTCTTT
>TRBJ2-5|TRBV6-5|TRBD1|-
CASSYGQGKETQYF
TGTGCCAGCAGTTACGGACAGGGGAAAGAGACCCAGTACTTC
>TRBJ1-2|TRBV11-2|-|-
CASSFTTDNRAVSYTF
TGTGCCAGCAGCTTCACAACCGACAACAGGGCCGTAAGCTACACCTTC
>TRBJ1-1|TRBV7-9|TRBD1|-
CASSKDWGQGSSQSTEAFF
TGTGCCAGCAGCAAGGACTGGGGACAGGGGTCATCCCAATCCACTGAAGCTTTCTTT
>TRBJ2-7|TRBV4-1|TRBD2|-
CASSQLNGREGLYEQYF
TGCGCCAGCAGCCAATTAAATGGGCGGGAGGGCCTCTACGAGCAGTACTTC
>TRBJ1-1|TRBV5-4|-|-
CASSLRGTEAFF
TGTGCCAGCAGCTTGAGAGGGACTGAAGCTTTCTTT
>TRBJ2-3|TRBV2|-|-
CASSAEQGGADTQYF
TGTGCCAGCAGTGCAGAACAGGGAGGAGCAGATACGCAGTATTTT
>TRBJ1-4|TRBV29-1|TRBD1|-
CSVVGGGGGGEKLFF
TGCAGCGTTGTTGGAGGGGGCGGTGGTGGTGAAAAACTGTTTTTT
>TRBJ2-3|TRBV13|TRBD1|-
CASSSPGTEVTDTQYF
TGTGCCAGCAGCTCACCCGGGACAGAAGTCACAGATACGCAGTATTTT
>TRBJ1-1|TRBV6-6|TRBD1|-
CASSYLPGGDTEAFF
TGTGCCAGCAGTTACCTCCCAGGGGGCGACACTGAAGCTTTCTTT
>TRBJ1-2|TRBV10-3|TRBD1|-
CAISGLTKGQANYGYTF
TGTGCCATCAGTGGTTTAACGAAGGGACAGGCTAACTATGGCTACACCTTC
>TRBJ1-3|TRBV19|-|-
CASSTRGPGNTIYF
TGTGCCAGTAGTACTAGGGGACCTGGAAACACCATATATTTT
>TRBJ2-7|TRBV27|TRBD2|-
CASRASGTGEQYF
TGTGCCAGCAGGGCTAGCGGGACGGGCGAGCAGTACTTC
>TRBJ1-5|TRBV4-3|-|once
CASSQIKDQPQHF
TGCGCCAGCAGCCAAATAAAAGATCAGCCCCAGCATTTT
>TRBJ2-7|TRBV29-1|-|once
CSVEVGGMRYEQYF
TGCAGCGTTGAAGTTGGGGGGATGCGCTACGAGCAGTACTTC
>TRBJ2-5|TRBV5-1|TRBD2|-
CASSPLAGEVETQYF
TGCGCCAGCAGCCCCTTAGCGGGAGAGGTCGAGACCCAGTACTTC
>TRBJ1-1|TRBV6-1|TRBD1|-
CASRDRSNTEAFF
TGTGCCAGCAGGGACAGGTCGAACACTGAAGCTTTCTTT
>TRBJ1-1|TRBV27|-|-
CASSLRGENTEAFF
TGTGCCAGCAGTTTAAGGGGAGAGAACACTGAAGCTTTCTTT
>TRBJ1-5|TRBV28|-|once
CASSLELRKPQHF
TGTGCCAGCAGTTTAGAGTTGAGGAAGCCCCAGCATTTT
>TRBJ1-2|TRBV5-1|-|once
CASSLEPLRDYGYTF
TGCGCCAGCAGCTTAGAACCACTGAGGGACTATGGCTACACCTTC
>TRBJ2-1|TRBV11-2|-|-
CASSFLAYNEQFF
TGTGCCAGCAGCTTTCTCGCCTACAATGAGCAGTTCTTC
>TRBJ2-1|TRBV5-1|-|-
CASRQASSSYNEQFF
TGCGCCAGCAGACAGGCGTCGAGCTCCTACAATGAGCAGTTCTTC
>TRBJ2-3|TRBV5-6|-|-
CASSLTELRSTDTQYF
TGTGCCAGCAGCTTAACCGAACTTAGGAGCACAGATACGCAGTATTTT
>TRBJ1-5|TRBV28|TRBD1|-
CASSHLQGQGVWNSQPQHF
TGTGCCAGCAGTCATCTCCAGGGACAGGGTGTATGGAACAGTCAGCCCCAGCATTTT
>TRBJ1-6|TRBV12-5|-|-
CASGFSQGRINSPLHF
TGTGCTAGTGGTTTCTCCCAGGGAAGGATTAATTCACCCCTCCACTTT
>TRBJ2-1|TRBV5-4|-|once
CASSSGPSRDNEQFF
TGTGCCAGCAGCTCGGGACCCTCGCGGGACAATGAGCAGTTCTTC
>TRBJ1-5|TRBV6-1|-|-
CASSESGLRISNQPQHF
TGTGCCAGCAGTGAAAGCGGATTAAGGATTAGCAATCAGCCCCAGCATTTT
>TRBJ2-7|TRBV6-6|-|-
CASSYGSGVPGEQYF
TGTGCCAGCAGTTACGGCTCAGGGGTCCCGGGTGAGCAGTACTTC
>TRBJ2-7|TRBV7-8|TRBD2|-
CASSPRLAGTYEQYF
TGTGCCAGCAGCCCCCGACTAGCGGGTACCTACGAGCAGTACTTC